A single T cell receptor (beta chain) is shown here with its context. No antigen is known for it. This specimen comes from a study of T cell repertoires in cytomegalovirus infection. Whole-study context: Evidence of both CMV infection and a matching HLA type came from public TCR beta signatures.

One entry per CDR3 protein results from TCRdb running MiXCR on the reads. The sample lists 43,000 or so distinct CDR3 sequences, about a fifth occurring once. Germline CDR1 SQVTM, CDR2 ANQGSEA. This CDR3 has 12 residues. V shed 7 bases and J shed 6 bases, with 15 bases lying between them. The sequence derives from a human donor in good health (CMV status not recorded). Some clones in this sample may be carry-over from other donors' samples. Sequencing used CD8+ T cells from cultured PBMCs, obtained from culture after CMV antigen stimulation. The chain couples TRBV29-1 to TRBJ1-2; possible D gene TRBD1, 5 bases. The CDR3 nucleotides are TGCAGCGCCAAGGGGCAGCTCCATGGCTACACCTTC. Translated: CSAKGQLHGYTF.